A single sample is the source of the 22 T cell receptor beta chains below, sequenced in a study of cytomegalovirus exposure and HLA in healthy donors (dated by TCRdb to about 2017). Libraries were built with the immunoSEQ multiplex PCR assay. For the multiplex PCR, a mixture combining 60 forward primers for TCR Vbeta segments and 13 reverse primers for TCR Jbeta segments was used. TCRdb obtained this table from immuneACCESS and retained in-frame rearrangements with V and J assigned. These tables miss some clones; where compared with another copy, unresolved V genes account for less than half of the shortfall, and the remainder is unexplained. In this sample's table one finds around 35,000 clones. Clones ranked in the top ten supply around 1.9% of the sample. The specimen sequenced was PBMCs. The receptors originated from a woman in her 40s in good health and CMV-seropositive.

The V and J genes are TRBV7-8 and TRBJ2-3; 9 bases fit TRBD2. There are 16 residues in the CDR3. Germline trimming cut 2 bases from V and 3 bases from J; bases unmatched to any gene: 6. Per germline, CDR1 SGHVS and CDR2 FQNEAQ. The DNA for the CDR3 is TGTGCCAGCAGCTTATTGGCTAGCGGGAATACAGATACGCAGTATTTT. Translated: CASSLLASGNTDTQYF.

Notes on this clone: Its ends do not fully match the called genes, so a read error is possible. CDR3 DNA: TGTGCTAGCAGCTTAGACAGGGTCAATGAGCAGTTCTTC. This translates into CASSLDRVNEQFF. The chain employs TRBV7-7 and TRBJ2-1; 7 bases map to TRBD1. The CDR3 loop spans 13 amino acids. The germline CDR1 and CDR2 sequences are SSHAT and FNYEAQ (reference sequence).

As for this clone: The same CDR3 also results from other DNA sequences found in this sample. The chain recombines TRBV30 with TRBJ1-5; 9 bases align to TRBD1. Germline assignment: CDR1 GTSNPN and CDR2 SVGIG (reference sequence). J gave up 4 bases and V 3 bases, and 7 bases lay outside the gene matches. CDR3 length: 15 residues. The CDR3 DNA reads TGTGCCTGGAGCTTCTCCGGGACAGGGAATCAGCCCCAGCATTTT. As protein: CAWSFSGTGNQPQHF.

The chain has TRBV5-1 and TRBJ2-1, with a tentative D call TRBD1 (5 bases). CDR1 is SGHRS and CDR2 is YFSETQ in the germline V gene. The CDR3 covers 13 residues. Trimming cost V 4 bases and J 6 bases, with 11 bases left between them. This CDR3 reads CASSRARANEQFF. The CDR3 nucleotides are TGCGCCAGCAGCCGCGCCAGGGCCAATGAGCAGTTCTTC. Full variable domain (outside the CDR3, taken from reference TRBV5-1 and TRBJ2-1): KAGVTQTPRYLIKTRGQQVTLSCSPISGHRSVSWYQQTPGQGLQFLFEYFSETQRNKGNFPGRFSGRQFSNSRSEMNVSTLELGDSALYLCASSRARANEQFFGPGTRLTVL.

The gene calls are TRBV28 and TRBJ2-5; TRBD1 matches at 8 bases. This CDR3 is built from 15 residues. The germline CDR1 and CDR2 sequences are MDHEN and SYDVKM. V was clipped by 2 bases and J by 3 bases; unmatched bases: 5. CDR3 amino acids: CASSLIRQGKETQYF. Written as DNA, the CDR3 is TGTGCCAGCAGTTTAATTCGACAGGGGAAAGAGACCCAGTACTTC.

The rearrangement links TRBV18 to TRBJ2-2; a weak D match, TRBD1 (5 bases). Trimming pared 3 bases from V and 3 bases from J, leaving 5 bases between. The CDR3 runs 13 residues. Per germline, CDR1 KGHSH and CDR2 LQKENI. This CDR3 reads CASSPRDTGELFF. CDR3 bases: TGTGCCAGCTCACCCAGGGACACCGGGGAGCTGTTTTTT.

The J gene is TRBJ2-7, the V gene TRBV7-6, with TRBD2 as a possible D gene (6 bases). Deletions cut 5 bases from V and 9 bases from J, with 26 bases between. The CDR3 runs to 16 residues. From germline, CDR1 is SGHVS and CDR2 FNYEAQ. DNA for the CDR3: TGTGCCAGCAGCCAGACTCTATCGGGACTCCCTATGGGGCAGTACTTC. Encoded protein: CASSQTLSGLPMGQYF.

This chain links TRBV7-7 with TRBJ2-7; D may be TRBD1 (5 bases). CDR1 and CDR2 from the germline V gene are SSHAT and FNYEAQ (reference sequence). V was trimmed by 5 bases and J by 1 base, leaving 9 bases between them. This CDR3 is built from 13 residues. The CDR3 reads CASSRGSSYEQYF. The DNA of the CDR3 is TGTGCCAGCAGCAGGGGAAGTTCCTACGAGCAGTACTTC.

The chain employs TRBV7-2 and TRBJ1-5, with a tentative D call TRBD1 (6 bases). The CDR3 is 16 residues long. V was cut by 5 bases and J by 2 bases, with 16 bases left in between. Germline-derived CDR1 and CDR2 are SGHTA and FQGNSA. The CDR3 DNA follows: TGTGCCAGCAGCACCTTAGGGGGTCGGGGCAATCAGCCCCAGCATTTT. It yields the protein CASSTLGGRGNQPQHF.

The chain links TRBV11-1 to TRBJ2-1; no reliable D call. Germline assignment: CDR1 SGHAT and CDR2 FQDESV (reference sequence). Trimming took 5 bases from V and 2 from J, leaving 7 bases between them. This CDR3 region has 13 residues. CDR3 residues: CASSPVPYNEQFF. CDR3 in DNA: TGTGCCAGCAGCCCAGTCCCCTACAATGAGCAGTTCTTC.

This chain joins TRBV18 and TRBJ2-3; D is perhaps TRBD2 (6 bases). V lost 3 bases, J lost 0 bases, and 13 bases lay in between. Per germline, CDR1 KGHSH and CDR2 LQKENI. The CDR3 extends over 16 amino acids. The CDR3 DNA sequence: TGTGCCAGCTCACCTTCACAGCGGGTTAGCACAGATACGCAGTATTTT. As protein: CASSPSQRVSTDTQYF. Full variable domain (remainder filled in from reference TRBV18 and TRBJ2-3): NAGVMQNPRHLVRRRGQEARLRCSPMKGHSHVYWYRQLPEEGLKFMVYLQKENIIDESGMPKERFSAEFPKEGPSILRIQQVVRGDSAAYFCASSPSQRVSTDTQYFGPGTRLTVL.

V usage is TRBV9 and J usage is TRBJ2-5, with 7 nucleotides matching TRBD1. The CDR3 totals 15 residues. Germline V gives CDR1 SGDLS, CDR2 YYNGEE. Germline trimming cut 4 bases from V and 4 bases from J; bases unmatched to any gene: 10. The CDR3, as DNA: TGTGCCAGCAGCACTCGGACAGGCGGGTCAGAGACCCAGTACTTC. Amino acid sequence: CASSTRTGGSETQYF.

V and J are TRBV6-1 and TRBJ1-2, with 7 bases matching TRBD1. The germline V gene has CDR1 MNHNS and CDR2 SASEGT. V dropped 4 bases and J dropped 2; count of bases not matched to a gene: 13. The CDR3 consists of 17 residues. CDR3 loop: CASSGWTMGQTNYGYTF. CDR3 DNA: TGTGCCAGCAGTGGTTGGACGATGGGACAGACAAACTATGGCTACACCTTC.

CDR3 amino acids: CASSQNMNTEAFF. In DNA form, the CDR3 reads TGTGCCAGCAGCCAAAACATGAACACTGAAGCTTTCTTT. The chain couples TRBV14 to TRBJ1-1; no clear D gene. The CDR3 totals 13 residues. Germline V gene lookup returns CDR1 SGHDN and CDR2 FVKESK. V lost 2 bases and J lost 0, with 4 bases in between.

This chain uses TRBV5-4 with TRBJ2-5, with 9 positions matching TRBD2. V lost 5 bases and J lost 5; bases outside the gene matches: 10. This CDR3 is 15 amino acids long. The V gene's germline CDR1 is SGHNT and CDR2 YYREEE (reference sequence). As DNA, the CDR3 is TGTGCCAGCAGTCCCGGCGGGGGGGTATCGGAGACCCAGTACTTC. Translating gives CASSPGGGVSETQYF.

The chain employs TRBV9 and TRBJ1-2; 7 positions match TRBD1. This CDR3 has 17 amino acids. V shed 0 bases and J 4 bases; nucleotides not matched to a gene: 12. Germline values: CDR1 SGDLS, CDR2 YYNGEE. In DNA form, the CDR3 reads TGTGCCAGCAGCGTAGACCCTCAGGGGGGCCAGGTCTATGGCTACACCTTC. Translating it yields CASSVDPQGGQVYGYTF.

With regard to this clone: A junction end diverges from the germline sequence, so it may reflect a read error. The genes are TRBV7-9 and TRBJ1-1; 8 bases align to TRBD1. Per germline, CDR1 SEHNR and CDR2 FQNEAQ (reference sequence). The CDR3 covers 15 residues. CDR3 DNA: TGTGCCAGCAGCCCCAGGGGGCGCCTGAATACTGAAGCTTTCTTT. It encodes CASSPRGRLNTEAFF.

The chain recombines TRBV5-6 with TRBJ2-5, with 14 bases lining up with TRBD2. The CDR3 spans 15 residues. Trimming at V came to 4 bases and at J to 11 bases, leaving 10 bases not matched to a gene. Germline V gene sequence: CDR1 SGHDT, CDR2 YYEEEE. CDR3 DNA: TGTGCCAGCAGCCCTGGGACTAGCGGGAGAAGGGAGCAGTACTTC. Translation: CASSPGTSGRREQYF.

This chain uses TRBV5-1 with TRBJ2-7; 8 nucleotides agree with TRBD2. CDR3 size: 16 residues. The germline gives CDR1 SGHRS, CDR2 YFSETQ. The J segment lost 0 bases and the V segment lost 2 bases, leaving 7 bases of the junction unmatched. The CDR3 spells CASSFFTGGSSYEQYF. Written as DNA, the CDR3 is TGCGCCAGCAGCTTCTTTACGGGGGGGAGCTCCTACGAGCAGTACTTC.

The V and J genes are TRBV2 and TRBJ2-7, with 11 nucleotides matching TRBD2. Trimming cost V 4 bases and J 6 bases; bases outside gene matches: 5. Germline CDR1 and CDR2: SNHLY and FYNNEI. The CDR3 has 14 residues. The CDR3 nucleotides are TGTGCCAGCAGTGGACTAGCGGGGCCGGGCGAGCAGTACTTC. It encodes CASSGLAGPGEQYF.

In terms of frequency, this clone is medium-sized. The chain is built from TRBV28 and TRBJ2-1; 11 nucleotides match TRBD2. Germline CDR1 is MDHEN and CDR2 is SYDVKM. The V gene end was trimmed by 3 bases and the J gene end by 14 bases; junction bases not matched to a gene: 6. The CDR3 consists of 13 residues. CDR3 residues: CASSFTSGSFKFF. The CDR3 bases are TGTGCCAGCAGTTTCACTAGCGGGAGTTTTAAGTTCTTC.

The chain joins TRBV6-6 to TRBJ2-1; D gene ambiguous. From germline, CDR1 is MNHNY and CDR2 SVGAGI (reference sequence). The CDR3 extends over 14 amino acids. V lost 0 bases, J lost 4 bases, and 7 bases lay in between. The CDR3 reads CASSYSVLYNEQFF. The CDR3 DNA sequence: TGTGCCAGCAGTTACTCGGTACTTTACAATGAGCAGTTCTTC.